The T cell receptor beta chain under discussion was sequenced for a study of cytomegalovirus exposure and HLA in healthy donors. General study points: There was a cluster of highly shared sequence variants that was likely a sequencing artifact. Later work showed greater clonal expansion in HLA-associated TCR beta chains than in equally common others. In an earlier analysis, in approximately 630 donors, most V segments appeared productive either ~87% or ~30% of the time.

Germline assignment: CDR1 MGHDK and CDR2 SYGVNS. V was shortened by 5 bases and J by 5 bases, with 12 bases between the two germline ends. This CDR3 spans 13 amino acids. The primer mix had 60 Vbeta and 13 Jbeta primers. Method: immunoSEQ multiplex PCR; TCRdb's copy keeps in-frame clones and lacks some. Here the sample spans some 130,000 clones, approximately 80% being singletons. A word on this clone: The antigen is not known.

The chain employs TRBV25-1 and TRBJ1-1; possible D gene TRBD1, 6 bases. Sequencing used PBMCs. The receptor was derived from a male donor in good health and CMV-seropositive. For the CDR3, the DNA is TGTGCCAGCAGTTTGGGGGCAGGTACTGAAGCTTTCTTT. This codes for CASSLGAGTEAFF.